These T cell receptor beta chains were read from a single sample in a study of blood T cell repertoires in COVID-19. Sequenced by immunoSEQ multiplex PCR; TCRdb stores in-frame clones only, minus some. The table records about 61,000 clones, about 90% of them present only once. The sample comprised peripheral blood. These receptor sequences come from an older man in a cohort sampled during active COVID-19. The CDR3 runs from the conserved cysteine through the conserved F or W. D genes are given only for firm matches. A clone size is listed for some rows: how often the clone was seen (once, few, many), or a class if it is expanded.

>TRBD2|TRBV7-9|NA|19|TRBJ2-1
TGTGCCAGCAGCTTAGAGGGACTAGCGGCCACGTGGACCTACAATGAGCAGTTCTTC
CASSLEGLAATWTYNEQFF
>NA|TRBV5-1|NA|14|TRBJ2-5
TGCGCCAGCAGCCTAGGGACACCTCAAGAGACCCAGTACTTC
CASSLGTPQETQYF
>TRBD1|TRBV6-2/TRBV6-3|few|18|TRBJ1-5
TGTGCCAGCAGTCAAGCATGGGACAGGGTTTTTCGCAATCAGCCCCAGCATTTT
CASSQAWDRVFRNQPQHF
>NA|TRBV7-6|NA|15|TRBJ1-2
TGTGCCAGCAGCTTATCGGGGGTTTTATACTATGGCTACACCTTC
CASSLSGVLYYGYTF
>NA|TRBV10-1|NA|16|TRBJ2-6
TGCGCCAGCAGTGAGTCTCGAGGGACTGGGGCCAACGTCCTGACTTTC
CASSESRGTGANVLTF
>NA|TRBV9|NA|15|TRBJ2-7
TGTGCCAGCAGCGTAGGGCTCACCAGCTCCTACGAGCAGTACTTC
CASSVGLTSSYEQYF
>NA|TRBV19|NA|14|TRBJ1-4
TGTGCCAGTAGTTCCGGGCAGGGTAATGAAAAACTGTTTTTT
CASSSGQGNEKLFF
>NA|TRBV11-1|NA|13|TRBJ1-2
TGTGCCAGCAGCTTAGCGGGTCAGGCTGGCTACACCTTC
CASSLAGQAGYTF
>TRBD2|TRBV10-3|NA|19|TRBJ2-1
TGTGCCATCAGTGAGTCGATAGGGAGGACTAGCGGATACAGCTATGAGCAGTTCTTC
CAISESIGRTSGYSYEQFF
>TRBD1|TRBV5-1|once|12|TRBJ1-1
TGCGCCAGCAGCTACGGACAGGGTGAACCCCTCTTT
CASSYGQGEPLF
>NA|TRBV2|NA|13|TRBJ1-2
TGTGCCAGCACCCAAGAGGGAGGGGGAGGCTACACCTTC
CASTQEGGGGYTF
>NA|TRBV7-3|NA|15|TRBJ2-5
TGTGCCAGCAGCTTAACCAATGCACGGGGGGAGACCCAGTACTTC
CASSLTNARGETQYF
>TRBD2|TRBV4-3|NA|18|TRBJ2-7
TGCGCCAGCAGCCAAGGGACTAGCGGGGGGGCGGTGGGCTACGAGCAGTACTTC
CASSQGTSGGAVGYEQYF
>NA|TRBV7-9|few|15|TRBJ1-1
TGTGCCAGCAGCTTAGGTTCTTCGGGGAACACTGAAGCTTTCTTT
CASSLGSSGNTEAFF
>NA|TRBV9|NA|12|TRBJ2-1
TGTGCCAGCAGTAAGGGGTACAATGAGCAGTTCTTC
CASSKGYNEQFF
>NA|TRBV19|NA|19|TRBJ1-5
TGTGCCAGTAGTATAAATTGGGGTGAGAGGGCCGTTGGCAATCAGCCCCAGCATTTT
CASSINWGERAVGNQPQHF
>NA|TRBV3-1/TRBV3-2|NA|13|TRBJ2-1
TGTGCCAGCAGCCGACTGGCCCGTGATGAGCAGTTCTTC
CASSRLARDEQFF
>NA|TRBV2|NA|14|TRBJ1-6
TGTGCCAGCAGTGTCAGCGGGGATAGTTCACCCCTCCACTTT
CASSVSGDSSPLHF
>TRBD2|TRBV20-1|NA|13|TRBJ2-7
TGCAGTGCTAGTAGCGGGACCATCTACGAGCAGTACTTC
CSASSGTIYEQYF
>NA|TRBV3-1/TRBV3-2|NA|13|TRBJ1-4
TGTGCCAGCAGCTTCCAGGGAAGTGAAAAACTGTTTTTT
CASSFQGSEKLFF
>NA|TRBV25-1|NA|14|TRBJ1-2
TGTGCCAGCAGTGACCCGGGACAAATCTATGGCTACACCTTC
CASSDPGQIYGYTF
>NA|TRBV19|NA|15|TRBJ1-1
TGTGCCAGTAGTGTTACAGGATTAGCGAACACTGAAGCTTTCTTT
CASSVTGLANTEAFF
>NA|TRBV19|NA|14|TRBJ2-7
TGTGCCAGTAGTATCTCGGTAACGTCCTACGAGCAGTACTTC
CASSISVTSYEQYF
>TRBD1|TRBV5-5|NA|15|TRBJ1-6
TGTGCCAGCAGACACGATACAGGGGATAATTCACCCCTCCACTTT
CASRHDTGDNSPLHF
>TRBD1|TRBV29-1|few|13|TRBJ1-1
TGCAGCGCCGTGACAGGGCGGGCGACTGAAGCTTTCTTT
CSAVTGRATEAFF
>NA|TRBV12-3/TRBV12-4|NA|13|TRBJ1-6
TGTGCCAGCAGTTTAGGGGGGGATTCACCCCTCCACTTT
CASSLGGDSPLHF
>TRBD2|TRBV18|NA|15|TRBJ2-7
TGTGCCAGCTCGTTAGCGGGAGGGCCAATTTACGAGCAGTACTTC
CASSLAGGPIYEQYF
>NA|TRBV6-4|NA|15|TRBJ2-3
TGTGCCAGCAGTGAAGGCGGGGACCCACCAGATACGCAGTATTTT
CASSEGGDPPDTQYF
>NA|TRBV11-3|NA|13|TRBJ2-5
TGTGCCAGCAGCTTACCAGGAGGGGAGACCCAGTACTTC
CASSLPGGETQYF
>NA|TRBV6-1|NA|14|TRBJ2-3
TGTGCCAGCAGTGAAAGGGGGAGCACAGATACGCAGTATTTT
CASSERGSTDTQYF
>NA|TRBV18|NA|14|TRBJ2-7
TGTGCCAGCTCACCACAGGGGATGGAAAACGAGCAGTACTTC
CASSPQGMENEQYF
>NA|TRBV25-1|NA|14|TRBJ1-1
TGTGCCAGCAGTGAATCCTTCGGGAACACTGAAGCTTTCTTT
CASSESFGNTEAFF
>NA|TRBV4-3|NA|15|TRBJ2-7
TGCGCCAGCAGCCAAGATCTGAGAGGGCTCGACGAGCAGTACTTC
CASSQDLRGLDEQYF
>NA|TRBV27|NA|13|TRBJ2-1
TGTGCCAGCAGTTTATCGGGGGGGGGCGCGCAGTTCTTC
CASSLSGGGAQFF
>NA|TRBV10-3|NA|12|TRBJ1-1
TGTGCCATCAGTTCAGGGGCCTATGAAGCTTTCTTT
CAISSGAYEAFF
>NA|TRBV4-2|NA|16|TRBJ2-6
TGTGCCAGCAGCCAGCACAGGGAAGCTGGGGCCAACGTCCTGACTTTC
CASSQHREAGANVLTF
>NA|TRBV6-2/TRBV6-3|many|18|TRBJ1-5
TGTGCCAGCAGTTACTACCCCGGACGGGGAGAGAGCAATCAGCCCCAGCATTTT
CASSYYPGRGESNQPQHF
>NA|TRBV15|NA|16|TRBJ1-5
TGTGCCACCAGCAGGAAACAGGGTATCCCCGATCAGCCCCAGCATTTT
CATSRKQGIPDQPQHF
>NA|TRBV7-3|NA|14|TRBJ1-6
TGTGCCAGCAGCTTAGCGGGAAATAATTCACCCCTCCACTTT
CASSLAGNNSPLHF
>TRBD1|TRBV6-6|NA|14|TRBJ1-2
TGTGCCAGCAGTTACGGGACAGCGAACTATGGCTACACCTTC
CASSYGTANYGYTF
>TRBD2|TRBV14|NA|16|TRBJ2-1
TGTGCCAGCAGCCAAGATCTAAGGCGGGGGGGAGATGAGCAGTTCTTC
CASSQDLRRGGDEQFF
>NA|TRBV9|few|16|TRBJ1-2
TGTGCCAGCAGCGTAGAACCGAACTTAGCTAACTATGGCTACACCTTC
CASSVEPNLANYGYTF
>NA|TRBV18|once|13|TRBJ1-1
TGTGCCAGCTCACCTCAGGAGAACACTGAAGCTTTCTTT
CASSPQENTEAFF
>TRBD2|TRBV30|NA|18|TRBJ2-1
TGTGCCTGGAAAAGCCCGTCCATAGCGGGAGGGCCGGGCAATGAGCAGTTCTTC
CAWKSPSIAGGPGNEQFF
>NA|TRBV4-2|NA|17|TRBJ2-5
TGTGCCAGCAGCCAAGTTGGAGTGACGGGAGTAGGAGAGACCCAGTACTTC
CASSQVGVTGVGETQYF